This T cell receptor beta chain derives from a study of blood T cell repertoires in COVID-19. Turning to the study itself: Some COVID-19 samples were acute and others convalescent; all came from the United States, Italy and Spain.

This CDR3 is built from 14 residues. The V gene's germline CDR1 is MNHEY and CDR2 SMNVEV (reference sequence). After removal of 6 bases from V and 8 bases from J, the junction contained 9 bases not matched to a gene. Original processing methods: By means of reference gene primer amplification, nucleated cell counts were estimated. Assay: immunoSEQ multiplex PCR; the TCRdb copy retains only in-frame clones and omits some. The V and J calls and clone size were taken over from that table, and D and trimming were inferred from the DNA. The sample includes around 150,000 clones, approximately 80% of them seen just once. Participant-reported clinical history was the basis for cohort assignment. Recovery meant two consecutive negative NP/OP PCR tests, professional clearance, or resolved symptoms.

The receptor comes from a middle-aged woman who had recovered from COVID-19. This chain joins TRBV27 and TRBJ1-4; 7 nucleotides agree with TRBD1. The source material was PBMCs or T cells enriched from blood (not recorded which). CDR3 in DNA: TGTGCCAGCAGCCGAGGGGGCGCAGGGGAAAAACTGTTTTTT. This encodes CASSRGGAGEKLFF.